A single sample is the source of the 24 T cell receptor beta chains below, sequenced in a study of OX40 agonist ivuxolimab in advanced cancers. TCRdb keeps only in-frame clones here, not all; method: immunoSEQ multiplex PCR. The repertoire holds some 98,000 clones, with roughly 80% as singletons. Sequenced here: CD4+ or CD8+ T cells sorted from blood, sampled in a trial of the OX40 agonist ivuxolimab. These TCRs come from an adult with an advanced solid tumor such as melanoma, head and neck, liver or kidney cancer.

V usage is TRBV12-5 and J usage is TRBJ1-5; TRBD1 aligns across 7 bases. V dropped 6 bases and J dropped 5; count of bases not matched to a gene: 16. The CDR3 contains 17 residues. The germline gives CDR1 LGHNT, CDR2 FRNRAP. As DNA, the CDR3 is TGTGCTAGTGGACGCGGACCTGGGACAGACCCTCATCAGCCCCAGCATTTT. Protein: CASGRGPGTDPHQPQHF.

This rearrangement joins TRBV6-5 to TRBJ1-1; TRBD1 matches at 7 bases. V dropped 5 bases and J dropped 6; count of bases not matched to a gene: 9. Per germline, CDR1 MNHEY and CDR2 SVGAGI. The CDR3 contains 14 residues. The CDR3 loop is CASSPGQAKAEAFF. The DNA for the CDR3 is TGTGCCAGCAGTCCCGGACAGGCTAAGGCTGAAGCTTTCTTT.

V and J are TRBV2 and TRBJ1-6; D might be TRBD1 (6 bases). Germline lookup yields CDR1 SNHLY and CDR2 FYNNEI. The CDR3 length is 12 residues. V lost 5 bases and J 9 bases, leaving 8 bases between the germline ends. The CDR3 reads CASSHRASPLHF. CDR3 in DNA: TGTGCCAGCAGTCACAGGGCTTCACCCCTCCACTTT.

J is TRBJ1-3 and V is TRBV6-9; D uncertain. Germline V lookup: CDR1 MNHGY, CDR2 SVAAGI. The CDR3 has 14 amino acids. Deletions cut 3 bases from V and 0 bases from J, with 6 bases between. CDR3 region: CASSYESSGNTIYF. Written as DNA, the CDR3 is TGTGCCAGCAGTTACGAGAGCTCTGGAAACACCATATATTTT.

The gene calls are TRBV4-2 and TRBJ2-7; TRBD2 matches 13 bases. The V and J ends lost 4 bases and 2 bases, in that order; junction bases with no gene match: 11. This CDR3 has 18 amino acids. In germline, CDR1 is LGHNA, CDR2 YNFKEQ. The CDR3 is CASSRGTSGIPPTYEQYF. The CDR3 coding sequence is TGTGCCAGCAGCCGCGGGACTAGCGGGATACCCCCAACCTACGAGCAGTACTTC.

The CDR3 loop reads CASRDFKDEQFF. The DNA of the CDR3 is TGTGCCTCCCGGGACTTCAAGGATGAGCAGTTCTTC. This chain links TRBV30 with TRBJ2-1; the D gene is possibly TRBD2 (6 bases). The CDR3 sequence is 12 residues long. Trimming shortened V by 7 bases and J by 8 bases, and 15 bases separated the two germline ends. Germline CDR1 is GTSNPN and CDR2 is SVGIG (reference sequence).

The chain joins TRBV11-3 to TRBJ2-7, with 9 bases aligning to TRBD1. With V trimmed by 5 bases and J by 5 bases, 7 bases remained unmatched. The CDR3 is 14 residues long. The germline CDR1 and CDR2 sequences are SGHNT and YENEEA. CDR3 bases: TGTGCCAGCAGCCAACAGGGGGCTAGCCACGAGCAGTACTTC. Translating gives CASSQQGASHEQYF.

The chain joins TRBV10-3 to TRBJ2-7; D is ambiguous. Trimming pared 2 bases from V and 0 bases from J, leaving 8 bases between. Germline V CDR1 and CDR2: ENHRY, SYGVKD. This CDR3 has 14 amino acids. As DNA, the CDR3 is TGTGCCATCAGTGAGGGGTATTACTCCTACGAGCAGTACTTC. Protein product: CAISEGYYSYEQYF.

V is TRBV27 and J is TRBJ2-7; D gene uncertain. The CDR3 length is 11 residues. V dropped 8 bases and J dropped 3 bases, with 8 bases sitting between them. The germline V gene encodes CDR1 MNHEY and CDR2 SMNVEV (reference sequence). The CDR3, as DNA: TGTGCCAGCGGCGTTTTCTACGAGCAGTACTTC. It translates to CASGVFYEQYF.

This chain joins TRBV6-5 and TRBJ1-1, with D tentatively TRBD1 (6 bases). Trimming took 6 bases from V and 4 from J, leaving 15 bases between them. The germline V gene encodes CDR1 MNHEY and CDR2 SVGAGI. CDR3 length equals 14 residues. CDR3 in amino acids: CASRTPGGLTEAFF. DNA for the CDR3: TGTGCCAGCAGAACACCGGGGGGCCTCACTGAAGCTTTCTTT.

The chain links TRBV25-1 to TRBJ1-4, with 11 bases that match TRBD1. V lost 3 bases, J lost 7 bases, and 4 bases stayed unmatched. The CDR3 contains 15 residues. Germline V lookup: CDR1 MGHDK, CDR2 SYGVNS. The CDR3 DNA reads TGTGCCAGCAGTGATCCGGGACAGGGGGTTGAAAAACTGTTTTTT. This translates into CASSDPGQGVEKLFF.

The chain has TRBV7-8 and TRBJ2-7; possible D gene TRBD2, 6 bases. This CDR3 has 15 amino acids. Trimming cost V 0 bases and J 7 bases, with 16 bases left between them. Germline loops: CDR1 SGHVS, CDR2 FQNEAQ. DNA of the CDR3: TGTGCCAGCAGCTTAGCCGGGACTGGGGGGTCGGAGCAGTACTTC. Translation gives CASSLAGTGGSEQYF.

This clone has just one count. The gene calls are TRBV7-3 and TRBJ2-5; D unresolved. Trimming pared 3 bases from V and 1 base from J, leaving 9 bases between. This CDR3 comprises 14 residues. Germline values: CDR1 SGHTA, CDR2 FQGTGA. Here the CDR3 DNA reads TGTGCCAGCAGCTTCCCGACGGCCCAAGAGACCCAGTACTTC. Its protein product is CASSFPTAQETQYF.

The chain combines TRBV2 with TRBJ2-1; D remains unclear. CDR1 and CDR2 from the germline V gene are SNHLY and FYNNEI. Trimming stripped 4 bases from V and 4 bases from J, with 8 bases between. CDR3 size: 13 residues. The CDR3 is CASSVVSYNEQFF. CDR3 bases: TGTGCCAGCAGTGTCGTCAGTTACAATGAGCAGTTCTTC.

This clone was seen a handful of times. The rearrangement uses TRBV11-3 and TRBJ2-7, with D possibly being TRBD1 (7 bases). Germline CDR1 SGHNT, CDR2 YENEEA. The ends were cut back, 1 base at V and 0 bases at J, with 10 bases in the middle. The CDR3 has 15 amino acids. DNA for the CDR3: TGTGCCAGCAGCTTAGCAGGGGGGAGCTCCTACGAGCAGTACTTC. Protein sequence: CASSLAGGSSYEQYF.

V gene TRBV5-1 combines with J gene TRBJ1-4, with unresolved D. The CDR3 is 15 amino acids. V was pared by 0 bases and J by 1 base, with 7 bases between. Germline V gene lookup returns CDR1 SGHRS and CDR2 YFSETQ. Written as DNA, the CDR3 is TGCGCCAGCAGCTTGGCCCCGGGAACTAATGAAAAACTGTTTTTT. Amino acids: CASSLAPGTNEKLFF.

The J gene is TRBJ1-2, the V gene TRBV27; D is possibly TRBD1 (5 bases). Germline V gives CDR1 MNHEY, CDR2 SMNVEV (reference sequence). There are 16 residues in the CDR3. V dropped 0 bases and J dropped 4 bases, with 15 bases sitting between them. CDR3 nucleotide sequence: TGTGCCAGCAGTTTATCGTCACAGGCGACAATCTATGGCTACACCTTC. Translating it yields CASSLSSQATIYGYTF.

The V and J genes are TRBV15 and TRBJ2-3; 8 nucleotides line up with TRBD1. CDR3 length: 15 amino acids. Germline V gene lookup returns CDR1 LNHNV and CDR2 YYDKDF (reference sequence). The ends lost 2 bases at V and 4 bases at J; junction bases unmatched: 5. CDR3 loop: CATSRSGQGPDTQYF. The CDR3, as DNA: TGTGCCACCAGCAGATCCGGACAGGGTCCAGATACGCAGTATTTT.

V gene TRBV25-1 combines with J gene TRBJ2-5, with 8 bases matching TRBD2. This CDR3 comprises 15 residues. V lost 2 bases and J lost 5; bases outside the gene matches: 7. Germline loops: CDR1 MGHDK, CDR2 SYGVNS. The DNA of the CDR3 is TGTGCCAGCAGTGAACTATTAGCGGGGAAGGAGACCCAGTACTTC. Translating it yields CASSELLAGKETQYF.

The CDR3 bases are TGTGCCAGCAGTTCATTGGGGAATGAAAAACTGTTTTTT. Translation gives CASSSLGNEKLFF. V and J are TRBV27 and TRBJ1-4; D uncertain. V lost 4 bases and J lost 5, with 8 bases in between. Germline CDR1 MNHEY, CDR2 SMNVEV (reference sequence). The CDR3 is made up of 13 amino acids.

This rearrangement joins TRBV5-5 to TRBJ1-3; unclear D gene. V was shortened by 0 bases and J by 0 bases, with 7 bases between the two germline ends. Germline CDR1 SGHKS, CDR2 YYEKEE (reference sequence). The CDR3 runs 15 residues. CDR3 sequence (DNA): TGTGCCAGCAGCTTGGCGGCGCGCTCTGGAAACACCATATATTTT. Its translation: CASSLAARSGNTIYF.

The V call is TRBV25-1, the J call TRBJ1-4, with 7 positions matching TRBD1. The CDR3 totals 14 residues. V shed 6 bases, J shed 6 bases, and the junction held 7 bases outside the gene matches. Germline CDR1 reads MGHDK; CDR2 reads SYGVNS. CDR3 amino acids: CASRGQPLYEKLFF. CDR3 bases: TGTGCCAGCAGGGGACAGCCTCTTTATGAAAAACTGTTTTTT.

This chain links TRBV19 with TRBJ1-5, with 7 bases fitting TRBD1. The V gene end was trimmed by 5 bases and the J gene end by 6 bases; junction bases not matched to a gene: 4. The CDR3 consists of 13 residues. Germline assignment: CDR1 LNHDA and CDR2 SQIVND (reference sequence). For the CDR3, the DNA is TGTGCCAGTAGTTCGACAGGGCCTCAGCCCCAGCATTTT. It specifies CASSSTGPQPQHF.

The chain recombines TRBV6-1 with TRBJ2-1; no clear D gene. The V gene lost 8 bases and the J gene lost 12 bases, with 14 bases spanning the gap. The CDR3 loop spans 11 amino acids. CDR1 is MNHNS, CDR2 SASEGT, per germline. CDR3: CASLLDNRQFF. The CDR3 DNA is TGTGCCAGCCTACTTGACAATCGGCAGTTCTTC.